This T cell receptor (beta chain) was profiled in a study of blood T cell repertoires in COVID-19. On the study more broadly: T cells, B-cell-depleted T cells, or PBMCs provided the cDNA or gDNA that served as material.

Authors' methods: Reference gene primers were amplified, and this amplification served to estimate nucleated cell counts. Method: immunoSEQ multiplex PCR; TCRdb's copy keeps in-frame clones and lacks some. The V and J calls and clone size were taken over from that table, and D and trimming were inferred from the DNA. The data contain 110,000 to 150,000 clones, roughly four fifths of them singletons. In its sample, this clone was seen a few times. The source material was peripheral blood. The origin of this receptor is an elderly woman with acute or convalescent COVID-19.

The CDR3: CASSRENEKLFF. In nucleotides, the CDR3 is TGTGCCAGCTCTCGAGAGAATGAAAAACTGTTTTTT. The chain couples TRBV18 to TRBJ1-4; D unresolved. V lost 6 bases to trimming and J lost 5 bases, with 7 bases between them. Germline V gene lookup returns CDR1 KGHSH and CDR2 LQKENI. This CDR3 contains 12 residues.